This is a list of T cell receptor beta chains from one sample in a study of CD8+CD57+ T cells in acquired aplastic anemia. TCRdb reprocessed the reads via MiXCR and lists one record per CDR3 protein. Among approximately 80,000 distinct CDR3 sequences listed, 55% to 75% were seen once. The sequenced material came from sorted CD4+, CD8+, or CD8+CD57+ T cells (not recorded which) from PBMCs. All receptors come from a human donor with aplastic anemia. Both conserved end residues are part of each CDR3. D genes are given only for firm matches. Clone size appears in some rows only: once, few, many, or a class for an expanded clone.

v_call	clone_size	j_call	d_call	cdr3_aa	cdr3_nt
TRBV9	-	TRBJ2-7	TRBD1	CASSPLGQGSYEQYF	TGTGCCAGCAGCCCATTGGGACAGGGGTCCTACGAGCAGTACTTC
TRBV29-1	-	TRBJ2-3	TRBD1	CSGSTGPTDTQYF	TGCAGCGGATCGACAGGGCCCACAGATACGCAGTATTTT
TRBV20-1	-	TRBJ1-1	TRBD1	CSATRMPGQAGTEAFF	TGCAGTGCTACCCGGATGCCGGGACAGGCGGGCACTGAAGCTTTCTTT
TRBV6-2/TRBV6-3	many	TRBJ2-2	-	CASRPQQGIGTGELFF	TGTGCCAGCAGGCCTCAACAGGGCATTGGCACCGGGGAGCTGTTTTTT
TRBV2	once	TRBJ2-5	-	CASIQEGTQYF	TGTGCCAGCATCCAAGAGGGGACCCAGTACTTC
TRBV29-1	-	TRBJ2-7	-	CSVRGPYEQYF	TGCAGCGTGAGGGGTCCCTACGAGCAGTACTTC
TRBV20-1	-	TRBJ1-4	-	CSASIATNEKLFF	TGCAGTGCTAGCATTGCAACTAATGAAAAACTGTTTTTT
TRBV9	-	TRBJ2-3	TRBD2	CASSVGLAGAGDTQYF	TGTGCCAGCAGCGTGGGACTAGCGGGAGCGGGAGATACGCAGTATTTT
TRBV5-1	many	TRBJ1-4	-	CASSRNFNEKLFF	TGCGCCAGCAGTCGGAACTTTAATGAAAAACTGTTTTTT
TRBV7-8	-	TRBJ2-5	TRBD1	CASSLPTGKVLETQYF	TGTGCCAGCAGCTTACCGACAGGGAAGGTGCTGGAGACCCAGTACTTC
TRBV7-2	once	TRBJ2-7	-	CASSLGGGREQYF	TGTGCCAGCAGCTTAGGGGGTGGAAGGGAGCAGTACTTC
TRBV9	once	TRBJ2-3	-	CASSVGLPDTQYF	TGTGCCAGCAGCGTAGGACTCCCAGATACGCAGTATTTT
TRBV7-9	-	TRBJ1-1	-	CASSPKGRWGTEAFF	TGTGCCAGCAGCCCGAAGGGACGGTGGGGCACTGAAGCTTTCTTT
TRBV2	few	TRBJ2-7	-	CASSLQTAQGEQYF	TGTGCCAGCAGTCTCCAAACAGCACAGGGCGAGCAGTACTTC
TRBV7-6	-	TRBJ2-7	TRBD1	CASSFRDRSYEQYF	TGTGCCAGCAGCTTCCGGGACAGATCCTACGAGCAGTACTTC
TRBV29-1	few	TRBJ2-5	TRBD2	CSVRIRAGGLETQYF	TGCAGCGTCCGTATTCGAGCGGGAGGGCTGGAGACCCAGTACTTC
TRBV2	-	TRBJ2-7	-	CARGRYSYEQYF	TGTGCCAGAGGACGGTACTCCTACGAGCAGTACTTC
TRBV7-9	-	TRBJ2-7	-	CASSPGPRLTYEQYF	TGTGCCAGCAGCCCTGGGCCCCGTCTCACCTACGAGCAGTACTTC
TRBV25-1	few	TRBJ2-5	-	CASSFMGQETQYF	TGTGCCAGCAGCTTCATGGGGCAAGAGACCCAGTACTTC
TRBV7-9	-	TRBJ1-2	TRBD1	CASSRTGGFDYGYTF	TGTGCCAGCAGCAGGACAGGGGGATTCGACTATGGCTACACCTTC